This T cell receptor (beta chain) was identified during a study of OX40 agonist ivuxolimab in advanced cancers. Overall study context: From about 23 to 85 years was the age range, with a mean of around 54 years, and over 70% were male. Notes on the study in general: CD4+ T cells averaged fewer expanded clones than CD8+ T cells. Some of the lowest clonal expansion was seen in partial responders at 0.1-3.0 mg/kg.

Germline V gene data show CDR1 as MNHEY and CDR2 as SVGAGI. Between the trimmed V and J ends, which lost 4 bases and 1 base, there was a span of 15 bases. There are 16 residues in the CDR3. The protocol was immunoSEQ multiplex PCR, while the TCRdb copy is restricted to in-frame clones and leaves out a portion. The repertoire includes about 82,000 clones, about 92% of them detected once, and 0.37% sits in the top ten. As to this clone: Its antigen is unknown.

The source material was CD4+ or CD8+ T cells sorted from blood, sampled in a trial of the OX40 agonist ivuxolimab. This TCR was sampled from an adult with an advanced solid tumor such as melanoma, head and neck, liver or kidney cancer. This chain links TRBV6-5 with TRBJ2-3; D might be TRBD1 (5 bases). The CDR3 loop is CASSSSRAVGTDTQYF. CDR3 nucleotides: TGTGCCAGCAGTTCAAGCAGGGCGGTCGGCACAGATACGCAGTATTTT.